Detailed here is one T cell receptor (beta chain). The data were obtained in a study of blood T cell repertoires in COVID-19. The protocol was immunoSEQ multiplex PCR, while the TCRdb copy is restricted to in-frame clones and leaves out a portion. The sample has roughly 190,000 clones, about four fifths seen once. V lost 6 bases and J 0 bases, leaving 8 bases between the germline ends. The CDR3 length is 13 residues. CDR1 is SNHLY and CDR2 is FYNNEI in the germline V gene. Sequencing was carried out using peripheral blood. This clonotype originated in a middle-aged woman with COVID-19, enrolled during active disease. This chain joins TRBV2 and TRBJ1-1; D possibly corresponds to TRBD1 (6 bases). The CDR3 sequence is CASRDSMNTEAFF. Written as DNA, the CDR3 is TGTGCCAGCAGGGACAGCATGAACACTGAAGCTTTCTTT.